These 27 T cell receptor beta chains came from one sample sequenced in a study of blood T cell repertoires in COVID-19. Profiling relied on immunoSEQ multiplex PCR, and the TCRdb table lists in-frame clones only, not all of them. The table shows some 100,000 clones, with about 89% occurring only once. Material: peripheral blood. Source of these receptors: a man aged 50-60 years with acute or convalescent COVID-19.

This clone was recorded a few times. The V and J genes are TRBV5-6 and TRBJ1-1; tentatively, D is TRBD1 (6 bases). Trimming stripped 4 bases from V and 4 bases from J, with 20 bases between. The CDR3 runs 16 residues. CDR1 and CDR2 (germline): SGHDT, YYEEEE. The DNA of the CDR3 is TGTGCCAGCAGCCCATCCGGAGCGGGGGCAGGCACTGAAGCTTTCTTT. Protein: CASSPSGAGAGTEAFF. The whole variable domain, remainder taken from reference TRBV5-6 and TRBJ1-1, is DAGVTQSPTHLIKTRGQQVTLRCSPKSGHDTVSWYQQALGQGPQFIFQYYEEEERQRGNFPDRFSGHQFPNYSSELNVNALLLGDSALYLCASSPSGAGAGTEAFFGQGTRLTVV.

V and J are TRBV14 and TRBJ1-4; D not resolved. In germline, CDR1 is SGHDN, CDR2 FVKESK. There are 16 residues in the CDR3. V was shortened by 5 bases and J by 3 bases, with 16 bases between the two germline ends. The CDR3 region has the DNA TGTGCCAGCAGCGCCCGACGTCAGCGCCCTAATGAAAAACTGTTTTTT. Its protein is CASSARRQRPNEKLFF.

The chain has TRBV6-5 and TRBJ1-2; 7 bases fit TRBD1. V lost 8 bases to trimming and J lost 4 bases; unmatched junction nucleotides: 13. The CDR3 runs 15 residues. Germline V gene data show CDR1 as MNHEY and CDR2 as SVGAGI. DNA of the CDR3: TGTGCCAGCGGAGAACCGGGACAGATGCGCTATGGCTACACCTTC. Amino acids: CASGEPGQMRYGYTF.

The chain employs TRBV6-2 or TRBV6-3 and TRBJ1-5, with TRBD1 matching over 8 bases. The CDR3 totals 15 residues. V dropped 2 bases and J dropped 7; count of bases not matched to a gene: 7. The germline gives CDR1 MNHEY, CDR2 SVGEGT. CDR3 residues: CASSYTDRVGQPQHF. CDR3 bases: TGTGCCAGCAGTTACACGGACAGGGTAGGCCAGCCCCAGCATTTT.

CDR3: CSVEDPGSGTGELFF. CDR3 sequence (DNA): TGCAGCGTTGAAGATCCCGGGAGTGGGACCGGGGAGCTGTTTTTT. The V gene is TRBV29-1, the J gene TRBJ2-2, with a tentative D call TRBD2 (6 bases). Germline lookup yields CDR1 SQVTM and CDR2 ANQGSEA. The length of the CDR3 is 15 residues. Trimming pared 0 bases from V and 5 bases from J, leaving 13 bases between.

This chain connects TRBV10-3 to TRBJ2-1; unclear D gene. The CDR3 runs 16 residues. Trimming pared 4 bases from V and 4 bases from J, leaving 17 bases between. Looked up from germline, CDR1 is ENHRY and CDR2 is SYGVKD. CDR3 protein: CAISGASGPGYNEQFF. For the CDR3, the DNA is TGTGCCATCAGTGGGGCCTCTGGTCCCGGTTACAATGAGCAGTTCTTC.

The chain combines TRBV11-2 with TRBJ2-2; D perhaps matches TRBD1 (5 bases). Trimming left V 5 bases short and J 5 bases short, with 18 bases between. CDR3 length: 16 amino acids. Germline CDR1 reads SGHAT; CDR2 reads FQNNGV. CDR3 in amino acids: CASSPLVGAGTGELFF. CDR3 DNA sequence: TGTGCCAGCAGCCCCCTTGTAGGGGCCGGGACCGGGGAGCTGTTTTTT.

The gene calls are TRBV5-1 and TRBJ2-2; no firm D call. CDR1 SGHRS and CDR2 YFSETQ come from the germline V gene. The CDR3 spans 15 residues. The V gene lost 0 bases and the J gene lost 1 base, with 7 bases spanning the gap. CDR3: CASSLGHQNTGELFF. The CDR3 region has the DNA TGCGCCAGCAGCTTGGGACATCAGAACACCGGGGAGCTGTTTTTT.

The rearrangement joins TRBV7-9 to TRBJ2-2; D not certain. The V and J ends lost 3 bases and 3 bases respectively, with 5 bases between them. The CDR3 sequence is 13 residues long. CDR1 is SEHNR, CDR2 FQNEAQ, per germline (reference sequence). The DNA for the CDR3 is TGTGCCAGCAGCTTTGCGTACACCGGGGAGCTGTTTTTT. Its protein product is CASSFAYTGELFF.

This rearrangement joins TRBV6-1 to TRBJ1-2, with D uncertain. This CDR3 is 17 amino acids long. Germline V CDR1 and CDR2: MNHNS, SASEGT. Trimming cost V 3 bases and J 4 bases, with 21 bases left between them. CDR3 sequence reads: CASSEAPPSRTTYGYTF. DNA of the CDR3: TGTGCCAGCAGTGAGGCTCCACCAAGTAGGACTACCTATGGCTACACCTTC.

V and J are TRBV7-6 and TRBJ1-1; perhaps TRBD1 as D (5 bases). V was pared by 5 bases and J by 0 bases, with 7 bases between. Germline-derived CDR1 and CDR2 are SGHVS and FNYEAQ. The CDR3 consists of 13 residues. DNA for the CDR3: TGTGCCAGCAGCGGGGGGGTGAACACTGAAGCTTTCTTT. Amino acid sequence: CASSGGVNTEAFF. Combining the CDR3 with reference TRBV7-6 and TRBJ1-1 gives the whole variable domain GAGVSQSPRYKVTKRGQDVALRCDPISGHVSLYWYRQALGQGPEFLTYFNYEAQQDKSGLPNDRFSAERPEGSISTLTIQRTEQRDSAMYRCASSGGVNTEAFFGQGTRLTVV.

This clone was counted only a few times. This chain links TRBV11-2 with TRBJ2-7; D may be TRBD1 (6 bases). The germline V gene encodes CDR1 SGHAT and CDR2 FQNNGV. The CDR3 length is 15 residues. With 0 bases removed from V and 3 bases from J, the gap between germline ends came to 12 bases. CDR3 coding DNA: TGTGCCAGCAGCTTAGATACAGGGCACATCTACGAGCAGTACTTC. This translates into CASSLDTGHIYEQYF.

V is TRBV19 and J is TRBJ1-2; D ambiguous. V shed 10 bases and J shed 6 bases, with 21 bases lying between them. This CDR3 contains 14 residues. Germline assignment: CDR1 LNHDA and CDR2 SQIVND (reference sequence). The CDR3 here is CATGLAAPTHGYTF. In DNA, the CDR3 is TGTGCCACCGGTCTCGCGGCCCCAACTCATGGCTACACCTTC.

The V and J genes are TRBV29-1 and TRBJ1-4, with 9 bases matching TRBD1. CDR3 length: 13 amino acids. V was clipped by 4 bases and J by 10 bases; unmatched bases: 7. Germline CDR1 reads SQVTM; CDR2 reads ANQGSEA. CDR3 region: CSVGRDRVGKLFF. The CDR3, as DNA: TGCAGCGTTGGCAGGGACAGGGTCGGAAAACTGTTTTTT.

Turning to this clone: The same CDR3 is also encoded by other DNA sequences in this sample. V is TRBV3-1 (or the pseudogene TRBV3-2) and J is TRBJ1-2; D is undetermined. The CDR3 covers 11 residues. From germline, CDR1 is LGHDT and CDR2 YNNKEL (reference sequence). Trimming removed 1 base at V and 11 bases at J, with 8 bases between. In DNA form, the CDR3 reads TGTGCCAGCAGCCAAGGTGCAGGTTACACCTTC. It yields the protein CASSQGAGYTF.

The chain is built from TRBV4-2 and TRBJ1-2, with D possibly matching TRBD1 (6 bases). The CDR3 extends over 17 amino acids. V was clipped by 0 bases and J by 2 bases, with 16 bases between them. Germline CDR1 is LGHNA and CDR2 is YNFKEQ. CDR3 amino acids: CASSQDLLAGANYGYTF. The CDR3 DNA follows: TGTGCCAGCAGCCAAGATCTTCTAGCAGGGGCAAACTATGGCTACACCTTC.

J is TRBJ1-2 and V is TRBV18; 7 bases agree with TRBD1. Germline CDR1 and CDR2: KGHSH and LQKENI. Unmatched junction bases numbered 1, after V lost 5 bases and J lost 4 bases. The CDR3 runs 12 residues. The CDR3 spells CASSEGAYGYTF. In DNA, the CDR3 is TGTGCCAGCTCAGAGGGGGCCTATGGCTACACCTTC.

This rearrangement joins TRBV24-1 to TRBJ2-1, with 16 positions matching TRBD2. The CDR3 has 19 residues. Per the germline V gene, CDR1 is KGHDR and CDR2 is SFDVKD. Trimming at V came to 4 bases and at J to 0 bases, leaving 5 bases not matched to a gene. In nucleotides, the CDR3 is TGTGCCACCAGTGACCCGGGACTAGCGGGAGGGAGCTCCTACAATGAGCAGTTCTTC. Its translation: CATSDPGLAGGSSYNEQFF.

CDR3: CASSLLATGELFF. CDR3 in DNA: TGTGCCAGCAGCTTACTAGCGACTGGGGAGCTGTTTTTT. The rearrangement joins TRBV7-9 to TRBJ2-2, with D perhaps TRBD2 (6 bases). V was pared by 2 bases and J by 8 bases, with 9 bases between. The germline V gene has CDR1 SEHNR and CDR2 FQNEAQ (reference sequence). The CDR3 is made up of 13 amino acids. The whole variable domain, remainder taken from reference TRBV7-9 and TRBJ2-2, is DTGVSQNPRHKITKRGQNVTFRCDPISEHNRLYWYRQTLGQGPEFLTYFQNEAQLEKSRLLSDRFSAERPKGSFSTLEIQRTEQGDSAMYLCASSLLATGELFFGEGSRLTVL.

The gene calls are TRBV5-1 and TRBJ2-1; 8 bases map to TRBD2. The CDR3 sequence is 16 residues long. V dropped 4 bases and J dropped 6; count of bases not matched to a gene: 12. In germline, CDR1 is SGHRS, CDR2 YFSETQ. The CDR3 bases are TGCGCCAGCAGCGTCGCCGGGACTAGGAGTGGCAATGAGCAGTTCTTC. Protein: CASSVAGTRSGNEQFF.

V usage is TRBV5-4 and J usage is TRBJ2-3, with 7 positions matching TRBD2. This CDR3 is built from 13 residues. Germline assignment: CDR1 SGHNT and CDR2 YYREEE (reference sequence). Trimming took 5 bases from V and 5 from J; bases not matched to a gene: 5. The CDR3 spells CASRGGTQDTQYF. The CDR3 DNA follows: TGTGCCAGCAGGGGGGGGACTCAAGATACGCAGTATTTT. The entire variable domain, with the rest obtained from reference TRBV5-4 and TRBJ2-3, is as follows: ETGVTQSPTHLIKTRGQQVTLRCSSQSGHNTVSWYQQALGQGPQFIFQYYREEENGRGNFPPRFSGLQFPNYSSELNVNALELDDSALYLCASRGGTQDTQYFGPGTRLTVL.

The V call is TRBV7-3, the J call TRBJ2-1, with TRBD2 identical over 13 bases. V shed 4 bases, J shed 8 bases, and the junction held 5 bases outside the gene matches. In germline, CDR1 is SGHTA, CDR2 FQGTGA. The CDR3 length is 15 residues. CDR3 sequence (DNA): TGTGCCAGCAGCTCAGGACTAGCGGGAGTCGATGAGCAGTTCTTC. Residues: CASSSGLAGVDEQFF.

CDR3 loop: CATSDFFTGELFF. CDR3 nucleotides: TGTGCCACCAGTGATTTCTTCACCGGGGAGCTGTTTTTT. The chain employs TRBV24-1 and TRBJ2-2, with no clear D. The germline CDR1 and CDR2 sequences are KGHDR and SFDVKD. The germline V and J ends were trimmed by 1 base and 4 bases, with 3 bases remaining between them. The CDR3 runs 13 residues.

V usage is TRBV6-6 and J usage is TRBJ1-5; D is perhaps TRBD1 (5 bases). The length of the CDR3 is 15 residues. From germline, CDR1 is MNHNY and CDR2 SVGAGI (reference sequence). The ends were cut back, 2 bases at V and 7 bases at J, with 15 bases in the middle. DNA of the CDR3: TGTGCCAGCAGTTACGGGGTGGGGGGGAGACAGCCCCAGCATTTT. It translates to CASSYGVGGRQPQHF.

V gene TRBV5-1 combines with J gene TRBJ2-1; TRBD2 agrees at 8 bases. CDR1 SGHRS and CDR2 YFSETQ come from the germline V gene. The length of the CDR3 is 20 residues. V gave up 6 bases and J gave up 0 bases; unmatched junction bases: 20. CDR3 amino acids: CASTRTGGPERKSSYNEQFF. The DNA for the CDR3 is TGCGCCAGCACCCGAACGGGAGGGCCGGAGAGGAAAAGCTCCTACAATGAGCAGTTCTTC.

This clone occurred a few times. This chain links TRBV10-1 with TRBJ2-1, with 7 bases fitting TRBD2. From germline, CDR1 is WNHNN and CDR2 SYGVQD (reference sequence). V lost 0 bases, J lost 5 bases, and 4 bases stayed unmatched. This CDR3 is 15 amino acids long. The CDR3 DNA reads as TGCGCCAGCAGTGAGTCCGCTAGCGGCAACAATGAGCAGTTCTTC. This encodes CASSESASGNNEQFF.

The J gene is TRBJ1-5, the V gene TRBV5-6; a possible D gene is TRBD1 (5 bases). The V and J ends lost 4 bases and 6 bases respectively, with 8 bases between them. In germline, CDR1 is SGHDT, CDR2 YYEEEE. This CDR3 comprises 12 residues. The CDR3 loop reads CASSQGSQPQHF. CDR3 DNA: TGTGCCAGCAGCCAGGGTTCTCAGCCCCAGCATTTT.